This T cell receptor beta chain emerged from a study of blood T cell repertoires in COVID-19. Study details: COVID-19 samples, acute and convalescent, were from the United States, Italy and Spain.

The authors' processing: Scientists estimated how many nucleated cells there were by amplifying reference gene primers. The table came from immunoSEQ multiplex PCR; TCRdb's copy has only in-frame clones and leaves some out. That table is the source of V, J and clone size, and D and trimming were worked out from the DNA. The table has a few hundred thousand clones, more than 75% seen once. Donors in Cohort 3 counted as recovered after two negative PCRs, clearance, or symptom resolution. The CDR3 consists of 19 residues. The germline V gene has CDR1 SGHTS and CDR2 YDEGEE. The germline V and J ends were trimmed by 0 bases and 0 bases, with 16 bases remaining between them.

Sequenced material: PBMCs or T cells enriched from blood (not recorded which). This TCR derives from a woman aged 40 to 55 who had recovered from COVID-19. The chain employs TRBV5-8 and TRBJ2-6; possibly TRBD2 for D (5 bases). CDR3 coding DNA: TGTGCCAGCAGCTTGGGCGGAAACTCTGACTACTCTGGGGCCAACGTCCTGACTTTC. It yields the protein CASSLGGNSDYSGANVLTF.